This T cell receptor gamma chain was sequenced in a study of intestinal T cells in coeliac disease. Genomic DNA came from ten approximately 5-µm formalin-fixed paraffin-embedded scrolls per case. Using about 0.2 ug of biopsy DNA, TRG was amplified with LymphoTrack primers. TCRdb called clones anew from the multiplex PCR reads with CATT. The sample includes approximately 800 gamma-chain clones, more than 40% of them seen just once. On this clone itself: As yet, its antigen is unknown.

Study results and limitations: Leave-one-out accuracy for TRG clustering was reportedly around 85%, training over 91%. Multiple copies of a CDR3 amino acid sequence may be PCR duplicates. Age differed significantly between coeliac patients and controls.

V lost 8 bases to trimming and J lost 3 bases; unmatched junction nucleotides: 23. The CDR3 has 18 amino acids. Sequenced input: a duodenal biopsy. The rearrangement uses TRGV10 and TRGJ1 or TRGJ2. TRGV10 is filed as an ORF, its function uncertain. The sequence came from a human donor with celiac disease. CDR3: CAAWDSPTRGVFYYKKLF. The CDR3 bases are TGTGCTGCGTGGGATTCCCCAACTCGGGGGGTTTTTTATTATAAGAAACTCTTT.